This T cell receptor beta chain was recovered during a study of blood T cell repertoires in COVID-19. Study-level information: Material from acute and convalescent COVID-19 was sourced from the United States, Italy and Spain. From T cells, B-cell-depleted T cells, or PBMCs came the material, which was cDNA or gDNA.

Germline V gene sequence: CDR1 SEHNR, CDR2 FQNEAQ (reference sequence). The CDR3 runs to 16 residues. The V and J ends lost 0 bases and 9 bases, in that order; junction bases with no gene match: 11. In the source study's methods: By means of reference gene primer amplification, nucleated cell counts were estimated. Only in-frame clones appear in the TCRdb table, and some are missing; sequencing was by immunoSEQ multiplex PCR. That table supplies the V and J calls and clone size; D and trimming were determined from the DNA. The table includes about 200,000 clones, 85% detected once. This clonotype was sampled from a woman older than 75 with acute or convalescent COVID-19. The V and J genes are TRBV7-9 and TRBJ1-2; 9 nucleotides agree with TRBD1. Source material: peripheral blood. CDR3 bases: TGTGCCAGCAGCTTAGCCAGGGACAGGGTGTCAATGAGCTACACCTTC. Its translation: CASSLARDRVSMSYTF.